This TCR beta chain is from a study of shared clonotypes between healthy human individuals. Sequenced by immunoSEQ multiplex PCR; TCRdb stores in-frame clones only, minus some. The data hold around 2.1 million clones, with under 95% observed a single time. The CDR3 is 14 residues long. Deletions cut 2 bases from V and 2 bases from J, with 8 bases between. CDR1 is MDHEN, CDR2 SYDVKM, per germline. The naive CD8 population came from CD45RO-negative cells selected for CCR7, without terminally differentiated effector memory CD45RA+ cells. Adult donors, all healthy and HIV-negative, had no recent acute infections or vaccinations.

The origin of this receptor is a man in his late teens or twenties in good health. Some clones in this sample may be carry-over from other donors' samples. This rearrangement joins TRBV28 to TRBJ2-3, with D maybe TRBD2 (6 bases). The sequenced sample consisted of naive CD8+ T cells from PBMCs. This CDR3 reads CASSLAGFTDTQYF. The CDR3 DNA reads as TGTGCCAGCAGTTTAGCGGGGTTCACAGATACGCAGTATTTT.